Described below is a single T cell receptor (beta chain) sequence and its context. This may stem from a read error, because a much larger clone lies one nucleotide away. RNA transcripts gave rise to amplified TCR beta CDR3 regions. HTBI primers drove first-round RT-PCR of the TCR CDR3. TCRdb independently ran MiXCR on the multiplex PCR reads; one entry per CDR3 protein. The sample holds over 120,000 distinct CDR3 sequences, roughly a fifth seen once. This sample is part of a study of T cells in Graves' hyperthyroidism and ophthalmopathy. Background on the study: The initial diagnosis was the point when peripheral blood was collected, ahead of any treatment.

Participants, patients aged 18 to 65, had newly diagnosed hyperthyroidism with a duration under 2 months. The blood was taken when hyperthyroidism was first diagnosed, before any ophthalmopathy symptoms showed up. PBMCs were obtained from approximately 10 ml fresh peripheral blood. CDR1 and CDR2 from the germline V gene are SNHLY and FYNNEI. The CDR3 runs to 13 residues. The sequenced material came from blood. The TCR comes from a woman between 50 and 59 years old with Graves' hyperthyroidism that later progressed to Graves' ophthalmopathy. This rearrangement joins TRBV2 to TRBJ1-5, with unresolved D. CDR3 region: CTSSAGLGQPQHF. CDR3 nucleotides: TGTACCAGCAGTGCCGGGCTGGGACAGCCCCAGCATTTT.